This TCR beta chain was captured by sequencing in a study of shared clonotypes between healthy human individuals. Study conclusions and caveats: As a rule, naive subsets had a larger estimated richness than memory subsets.

For this clone: What it recognizes is unknown.

The naive CD8 fraction comprised CD45RO-negative cells positively selected for CCR7 and excluded terminally differentiated effector memory CD45RA+ cells. None of the donors, who were healthy HIV-negative adults, had recently had acute infections or vaccinations. Among the donors, all were Caucasian adults who lived in Nashville, Tennessee. The protocol was immunoSEQ multiplex PCR, while the TCRdb copy is restricted to in-frame clones and leaves out a portion. The data contain about 1,800,000 clones, around 96% of them singletons. CDR3 length: 14 amino acids. Germline V gives CDR1 SEHNR, CDR2 FQNEAQ (reference sequence). V lost 4 bases and J 4 bases, leaving 13 bases between the germline ends.

This clonotype was sampled from a man between 18 and 29 years old in good health. Specimen: naive CD8+ T cells sorted from blood. This chain connects TRBV7-9 to TRBJ1-2, with D tentatively TRBD1 (6 bases). CDR3 residues: CASSSDLDSYGYTF. The CDR3 DNA reads as TGTGCCAGCAGCTCTGACTTGGACAGCTATGGCTACACCTTC.